Listed below are T cell receptor beta chains from one sample, sequenced in a study of CXCR3-negative and CXCR3-positive naive CD8 T cells. TCRdb re-called the 5' RACE reads and gives one entry per CDR3 protein, without DNA. Its clone listing holds 75,000 to 100,000 distinct CDR3 sequences. The sample comprised naive CXCR3+ CD8+ T cells from blood. The receptors originated from a human donor in good health. Some clones in this sample may be carry-over from other donors' samples. Each CDR3 is given with its conserved first and last residue. The order of the fields is J gene, V gene, CDR3 protein.

j_call: TRBJ1-6; v_call: TRBV7-2; cdr3_aa: CASSLAQGYNSPLHF
j_call: TRBJ2-1; v_call: TRBV7-9; cdr3_aa: CASSFSSRSSYNEQFF
j_call: TRBJ2-7; v_call: TRBV5-4; cdr3_aa: CASSLDWGSGASYEQYF
j_call: TRBJ2-1; v_call: TRBV12-3/TRBV12-4; cdr3_aa: CASSLVRQFYNEQFF
j_call: TRBJ1-2; v_call: TRBV4-3; cdr3_aa: CASSQGDRGRFGYTF
j_call: TRBJ1-1; v_call: TRBV6-2/TRBV6-3; cdr3_aa: CASSYGLGQGVSEAFF
j_call: TRBJ2-5; v_call: TRBV5-1; cdr3_aa: CASKLGRQETQYF
j_call: TRBJ2-7; v_call: TRBV4-3; cdr3_aa: CASSQDGSGSSYEQYF
j_call: TRBJ2-1; v_call: TRBV27; cdr3_aa: CASSLSVVTEQFF
j_call: TRBJ2-5; v_call: TRBV29-1; cdr3_aa: CSVEDWVVGRGQETQYF
j_call: TRBJ2-2; v_call: TRBV27; cdr3_aa: CASAGGQATGELFF
j_call: TRBJ1-5; v_call: TRBV19; cdr3_aa: CASRDGNSNQPQHF
j_call: TRBJ1-1; v_call: TRBV15; cdr3_aa: CATSDRRNTEAFF
j_call: TRBJ2-5; v_call: TRBV11-3; cdr3_aa: CASSQAGRGLQETQYF
j_call: TRBJ2-1; v_call: TRBV11-2; cdr3_aa: CASTFRGRAFYNEQFF
j_call: TRBJ2-3; v_call: TRBV6-4; cdr3_aa: CASSERSGGITDTQYF
j_call: TRBJ2-7; v_call: TRBV11-1; cdr3_aa: CASSTEVRASYEQYF
j_call: TRBJ2-1; v_call: TRBV10-3; cdr3_aa: CAIRKDLSGGAYNEQFF
j_call: TRBJ2-2; v_call: TRBV4-2; cdr3_aa: CASSQDLGPADTGELFF
j_call: TRBJ2-4; v_call: TRBV7-3; cdr3_aa: CASSTPGQGDIQYF
j_call: TRBJ2-7; v_call: TRBV20-1; cdr3_aa: CSSMDRKKTYEQYF
j_call: TRBJ2-1; v_call: TRBV6-1; cdr3_aa: CASSGRLAGVYNEQFF
j_call: TRBJ2-2; v_call: TRBV7-7; cdr3_aa: CASSLVPRTQGGELFF
j_call: TRBJ2-7; v_call: TRBV9; cdr3_aa: CASSLGVGASYEQYF
j_call: TRBJ2-5; v_call: TRBV7-6; cdr3_aa: CASSYITRGETQYF
j_call: TRBJ2-2; v_call: TRBV20-1; cdr3_aa: CSAGTGGPNTGELFF
j_call: TRBJ2-7; v_call: TRBV6-5; cdr3_aa: CASSYSDTGLSYEQYF
j_call: TRBJ2-5; v_call: TRBV6-5; cdr3_aa: CASSYFGSQETQYF
j_call: TRBJ2-7; v_call: TRBV29-1; cdr3_aa: CSVEGGAAGELGQYF
j_call: TRBJ1-5; v_call: TRBV15; cdr3_aa: CATSIDPADNQPRHF
j_call: TRBJ2-3; v_call: TRBV29-1; cdr3_aa: CSAPTGPSTDTQYF
j_call: TRBJ2-1; v_call: TRBV12-5; cdr3_aa: CASGLDGTSDHNEQFF
j_call: TRBJ2-3; v_call: TRBV30; cdr3_aa: CAWSVGTADTQYF
j_call: TRBJ2-7; v_call: TRBV27; cdr3_aa: CASSVHRTYEQYF
j_call: TRBJ1-2; v_call: TRBV4-1; cdr3_aa: CAGSQAYGTDYGYTF
j_call: TRBJ2-7; v_call: TRBV6-1; cdr3_aa: CASRSGTGGINSYEQYF
j_call: TRBJ1-6; v_call: TRBV20-1; cdr3_aa: CSARYPGQNSPLHF
j_call: TRBJ2-1; v_call: TRBV6-2/TRBV6-3; cdr3_aa: CASSSKLSYNEQFF
j_call: TRBJ1-5; v_call: TRBV29-1; cdr3_aa: CGVAGTGDGQPQHF